A selection of T cell receptor beta chains follows, all from one sample in a study of vaccination and CD4 T cells after COVID-19. These receptors' targets are unknown. TCRdb reanalysed the PCR reads using MiXCR and keeps one entry per CDR3 protein. Altogether about 16,000 distinct CDR3 sequences are present, about two fifths being singletons, with the ten largest covering under 8%. The input for sequencing was CD4+ T cells from blood, cultured in vitro, taken after SARS-CoV-2 vaccination. The receptors stem from a human donor who had recovered from COVID-19. CDR3s include the opening cysteine and the closing phenylalanine or tryptophan. A D gene is named only where the DNA matches it firmly. Size values are once, few and many counts, or a class for expanded clones, and some rows have none.

few,TRBV11-2,TRBJ1-3,.,CASSQGNTIYF,TGTGCCAGCAGCCAAGGAAACACCATATATTTT
few,TRBV6-1,TRBJ2-1,.,CASSAVSRSNEQFF,TGTGCCAGCAGTGCGGTTTCAAGGAGCAATGAGCAGTTCTTC
.,TRBV18,TRBJ1-5,.,CASSPGSRNQPQHF,TGTGCCAGCTCACCAGGCAGCCGCAATCAGCCCCAGCATTTT
few,TRBV10-3,TRBJ1-5,TRBD1,CAISEADRGGGQPQHF,TGTGCCATCAGTGAGGCCGACAGGGGGGGGGGTCAGCCCCAGCATTTT
medium-sized,TRBV2,TRBJ2-1,TRBD2,CASTTGTILFF,TGTGCCAGCACCACCGGGACTATTCTGTTCTTC
few,TRBV10-3,TRBJ2-7,.,CAISEMSRRASSYEQYF,TGTGCCATCAGTGAGATGAGTCGGCGAGCGAGCTCCTACGAGCAGTACTTC
few,TRBV27,TRBJ2-2,TRBD1,CASSFYQGANTGELFF,TGTGCCAGCAGTTTTTATCAGGGGGCGAACACCGGGGAGCTGTTTTTT
.,TRBV6-1,TRBJ2-3,.,CASRSLDTQYF,TGTGCCAGCAGGTCTTTGGATACGCAGTATTTT
few,TRBV12-3/TRBV12-4,TRBJ2-3,.,CASMPGSTDTQYF,TGTGCCAGTATGCCCGGGAGCACAGATACGCAGTATTTT
few,TRBV6-1,TRBJ1-1,.,CASSDPQEGTEAFF,TGTGCCAGCAGTGACCCCCAAGAAGGCACTGAAGCTTTCTTT
.,TRBV28,TRBJ1-2,.,CASSPRQLYGYTF,TGTGCCAGCAGTCCCCGACAGCTATATGGCTACACCTTC
.,TRBV27,TRBJ1-2,TRBD1,CASSTAGTAYGYTF,TGTGCCAGCAGTACCGCCGGGACAGCCTATGGCTACACCTTC
.,TRBV28,TRBJ1-5,.,CAIVRDGNQPQHF,TGTGCCATCGTGCGTGATGGGAACCAGCCCCAGCATTTT
few,TRBV19,TRBJ2-1,TRBD2,CASSPHSGRTYNEQFF,TGTGCCAGTAGTCCCCATAGCGGGAGGACCTACAATGAGCAGTTCTTC
.,TRBV10-3,TRBJ2-5,TRBD2,CAIRREGETQYF,TGTGCCATCAGACGGGAGGGGGAGACCCAGTACTTC
few,TRBV19,TRBJ2-3,TRBD1,CASSPSGQVPDTQYF,TGTGCCAGTAGTCCTTCAGGACAGGTACCAGATACGCAGTATTTT
few,TRBV28,TRBJ1-2,.,CASGKGGYGYTF,TGTGCCAGCGGCAAGGGGGGCTATGGCTACACCTTC
.,TRBV2,TRBJ2-5,.,CASSVSQSGETQYF,TGTGCCAGCAGTGTGTCGCAGTCTGGAGAGACCCAGTACTTC
few,TRBV20-1,TRBJ2-3,.,CSALVVTDTQYF,TGCAGTGCATTGGTGGTGACAGATACGCAGTATTTT
.,TRBV6-5,TRBJ1-1,.,CASSYSGGETEAFF,TGTGCCAGCAGTTACTCTGGGGGCGAGACTGAAGCTTTCTTT
few,TRBV20-1,TRBJ2-7,.,CSASRTETYEQYF,TGCAGTGCTAGTAGGACAGAAACCTACGAGCAGTACTTC
once,TRBV5-1,TRBJ2-1,.,CASSLTSNEQFF,TGCGCCAGCAGCCTTACTAGCAATGAGCAGTTCTTC
few,TRBV19,TRBJ1-5,.,CASSIEWGPGNQPQHF,TGTGCCAGTAGTATAGAGTGGGGGCCTGGCAATCAGCCCCAGCATTTT
.,TRBV6-1,TRBJ2-7,TRBD1,CASSEVQGAARLLEQYF,TGTGCCAGCAGTGAGGTTCAGGGGGCGGCCAGACTACTCGAGCAGTACTTC
few,TRBV19,TRBJ1-2,.,CASSINWDRYTF,TGTGCCAGTAGTATAAACTGGGACCGCTACACCTTC
few,TRBV15,TRBJ2-3,TRBD1,CATSRVQGAGTDTQYF,TGTGCCACCAGCAGGGTCCAGGGGGCGGGTACAGATACGCAGTATTTT
.,TRBV6-1,TRBJ1-1,TRBD1,CASKGYRGRVTEAFF,TGTGCCAGTAAGGGGTACAGGGGGCGGGTGACTGAAGCTTTCTTT
.,TRBV20-1,TRBJ2-2,TRBD1,CSVPGQGNSGELFF,TGCAGTGTGCCTGGACAGGGAAACAGCGGGGAGCTGTTTTTT
few,TRBV7-2,TRBJ2-7,TRBD2,CASSSTSGSGEQYF,TGTGCCAGCAGCTCGACTAGCGGGAGCGGCGAGCAGTACTTC
medium-sized,TRBV7-8,TRBJ1-5,TRBD1,CASSLGQGQGIYSNQPQHF,TGTGCCAGCAGCTTAGGTCAGGGACAGGGGATTTATAGCAATCAGCCCCAGCATTTT
.,TRBV4-2,TRBJ2-1,.,CASGPMVF,TGTGCCAGCGGGCCTATGGTCTTC
medium-sized,TRBV12-3/TRBV12-4,TRBJ1-5,TRBD1,CASSLYVLGQESIRRNQPQHF,TGTGCCAGCAGTTTATACGTGTTGGGACAGGAATCAATACGACGCAATCAGCCCCAGCATTTT
medium-sized,TRBV19,TRBJ1-1,.,CASSAVDSLNTEAFF,TGTGCCAGTAGTGCCGTTGACAGCTTGAACACTGAAGCTTTCTTT
few,TRBV6-9,TRBJ2-5,.,CASSYRVAGVRKGGETQYF,TGTGCCAGCAGTTATCGGGTTGCGGGAGTAAGAAAAGGGGGTGAGACCCAGTACTTC